Following are 5 T cell receptor beta chains from one sample sequenced in a study of tumor-infiltrating lymphocytes in primary liver carcinoma. Constant-region priming of around 530 ng total RNA yielded TCR beta cDNA. Libraries for TCR beta were built through three nested multiplex PCR rounds, which together made up a slightly modified ARM-PCR procedure. The first two PCR rounds used TRBV1-TRBV30 primers with a Cbeta primer, roughly 10 cycles each. TCRdb passed the multiplex PCR reads through MiXCR, listing each CDR3 protein once. The sample carries almost 200,000 distinct CDR3 sequences, about two thirds recorded once. The blood RNA (from unsorted whole blood) was obtained, and germline DNA was also extracted. The sequencing sample was made of peripheral blood. The receptors shown here come from a woman aged 55-69 years with primary liver carcinoma and hepatitis B virus infection.

A word on this clonotype: A read error may be the cause here, since a much bigger clone is one base away. The chain employs TRBV4-2 and TRBJ2-7, with D hard to call. V lost 3 bases and J 9 bases, leaving 18 bases between the germline ends. The germline V gene encodes CDR1 LGHNA and CDR2 YNFKEQ. This CDR3 contains 14 residues. The CDR3 DNA follows: TGTGCCAGCAGCCAGGACGTATTAGTAGCCGTGCAGTACTTC. Translation gives CASSQDVLVAVQYF.

As regards this clonotype: Mismatch with germline at one junction end may stem from a read error. This sequence joins TRBV4-2 and TRBJ1-2; D may be TRBD1 (6 bases). This CDR3 region has 16 residues. Per germline, CDR1 LGHNA and CDR2 YNFKEQ. CDR3 DNA: TGTGCAAGCAGCCAAGAACAGGGAAATTGGCTTAATGGCCACACCTTC. Amino acids: CASSQEQGNWLNGHTF.

As regards this clonotype: This may arise from a read error, as a much more abundant clone is one base away. The chain joins TRBV10-3 to TRBJ2-2; 8 bases align to TRBD2. After removal of 6 bases from V and 1 base from J, the junction contained 7 bases not matched to a gene. The germline CDR1 and CDR2 sequences are ENHRY and SYGVKD. The CDR3 contains 16 residues. In DNA form, the CDR3 reads TGTGCCATCAGACGAGCAGCGGGGGTGAACACCGGGGAGCTGTTTTTT. This codes for CAIRRAAGVNTGELFF.

This clonotype was found many times. J is TRBJ2-5 and V is TRBV11-3; D is unclear. This CDR3 has 15 residues. V was pared by 4 bases and J by 0 bases, with 12 bases between. The V gene's germline CDR1 is SGHNT and CDR2 YENEEA. CDR3 in DNA: TGTGCCAGCAGCTCCCCTTCCTTGTACCAAGAGACCCAGTACTTC. Its protein is CASSSPSLYQETQYF.

This clonotype was observed a handful of times. The CDR3 bases are TGTGCCAGCAGTTCCGCCTGGGGGGGAAAGAACTATGGCTACACCTTC. It specifies CASSSAWGGKNYGYTF. This chain links TRBV6-2 or TRBV6-3 with TRBJ1-2, with a tentative D call TRBD1 (5 bases). V dropped 4 bases and J dropped 2 bases, with 17 bases sitting between them. Germline V lookup: CDR1 MNHEY, CDR2 SVGEGT. CDR3 length: 16 residues.